Included here is one T cell receptor (beta chain) sequence, with context. Its antigen remains unidentified. The CDR3 runs to 14 residues. The V gene's germline CDR1 is MNHNS and CDR2 SASEGT. V shed 0 bases and J 13 bases; nucleotides not matched to a gene: 8. This entry is derived from a study of T cell responses to AZD1222 COVID-19 vaccine. Regarding the study as a whole: Vaccine-related CD4 TCRs covered spike, predominating at 160-218 and 743-854.

Clones were sequenced by immunoSEQ multiplex PCR, and TCRdb holds only the in-frame ones, with some missing. The sample has around 140,000 clones, 89% seen once. The J gene is TRBJ2-3, the V gene TRBV6-1, with TRBD2 identical over 9 bases. The sequenced sample was peripheral blood, obtained on day 0 of AZD1222 vaccination. This sequence originates from an adult in good health. CDR3: CASSEATSGVKEYF. The CDR3 DNA sequence: TGTGCCAGCAGTGAAGCGACTAGCGGTGTAAAGGAGTATTTT.